These 23 T cell receptor beta chains came from one sample sequenced in a study of blood T cell repertoires in COVID-19. Measured with immunoSEQ multiplex PCR; TCRdb has only the in-frame clones, and not every one. The sample lists some 370,000 clones, roughly four fifths occurring once. The sequenced sample was PBMCs or T cells enriched from blood (not recorded which). These TCRs come from a woman aged 45-65 years who had recovered from COVID-19.

This clone was seen once. The chain is built from TRBV19 and TRBJ1-1; possible D gene TRBD1, 5 bases. Looked up from germline, CDR1 is LNHDA and CDR2 is SQIVND (reference sequence). The ends were cut back, 6 bases at V and 5 bases at J, with 13 bases in the middle. CDR3 length: 13 amino acids. CDR3 sequence: CASRQGGRTEAFF. The CDR3 DNA sequence: TGTGCCAGTAGGCAGGGTGGTCGAACTGAAGCTTTCTTT.

This clone was counted a few times. J is TRBJ2-2 and V is TRBV9, with 8 nucleotides matching TRBD1. Losses at the gene ends were 2 bases for V and 6 bases for J; bases not matched to a gene: 12. The CDR3 has 17 residues. Germline V lookup: CDR1 SGDLS, CDR2 YYNGEE. CDR3 sequence: CASSVEDGQGRAGELFF. The CDR3 DNA is TGTGCCAGCAGCGTTGAGGACGGACAGGGTAGGGCCGGGGAGCTGTTTTTT.

This clone was observed a few times. The chain recombines TRBV11-2 with TRBJ2-7; TRBD1 matches 7 bases. The germline CDR1 and CDR2 sequences are SGHAT and FQNNGV. The CDR3 sequence is 16 residues long. The V and J ends lost 1 base and 2 bases, in that order; junction bases with no gene match: 8. The CDR3 coding sequence is TGTGCCAGCAGCTTAGGGGGGACAGTCCCCGCCTACGAGCAGTACTTC. Protein: CASSLGGTVPAYEQYF.

The chain joins TRBV3-1 (or the pseudogene TRBV3-2) to TRBJ2-5, with 8 bases matching TRBD2. In germline, CDR1 is LGHDT, CDR2 YNNKEL (reference sequence). V lost 4 bases to trimming and J lost 0 bases; unmatched junction nucleotides: 7. CDR3 length: 16 residues. CDR3 nucleotides: TGTGCCAGCAGCCCTTCGACTAGCGAATACCAAGAGACCCAGTACTTC. This gives the protein CASSPSTSEYQETQYF.

V is TRBV7-2 and J is TRBJ1-2, with D possibly TRBD1 on 5 matching bases. There are 15 residues in the CDR3. Trimming removed 0 bases at V and 4 bases at J, with 12 bases between. Germline CDR1 is SGHTA and CDR2 is FQGNSA. This chain's CDR3 is CASSLAGGALYGYTF. In DNA form, the CDR3 reads TGTGCCAGCAGCTTAGCAGGAGGGGCTCTCTATGGCTACACCTTC.

The CDR3 nucleotides are TGTGCCAGCAGCGTAGTCGGTTTGGTGACAGTCTCAACTAATGAAAAACTGTTTTTT. Protein product: CASSVVGLVTVSTNEKLFF. V is TRBV9 and J is TRBJ1-4; maybe TRBD1 (5 bases). The CDR3 is 19 residues long. V was cut by 0 bases and J by 0 bases, with 18 bases left in between. In germline, CDR1 is SGDLS, CDR2 YYNGEE.

The chain joins TRBV7-3 to TRBJ1-2, with D hard to call. In germline, CDR1 is SGHTA, CDR2 FQGTGA. The V and J ends lost 5 bases and 5 bases respectively, with 24 bases between them. CDR3 length: 17 residues. This CDR3 reads CASSPPGSRSECYGYTF. In nucleotides, the CDR3 is TGTGCCAGCAGCCCTCCGGGGAGTCGGTCGGAGTGTTATGGCTACACCTTC.

V usage is TRBV3-1 (or the pseudogene TRBV3-2) and J usage is TRBJ1-5; D may be TRBD1 (6 bases). CDR1 is LGHDT, CDR2 YNNKEL, per germline (reference sequence). The CDR3 is made up of 15 amino acids. V was cut by 7 bases and J by 4 bases, with 17 bases left in between. Here the CDR3 DNA reads TGTGCCAGCACGAGTGGACAGCGCATTAATCAGCCCCAGCATTTT. This sequence encodes CASTSGQRINQPQHF.

V is TRBV9 and J is TRBJ1-1; the D gene is possibly TRBD1 (5 bases). Trimming took off 1 base at V and 6 bases at J, with 10 bases between the two ends. This CDR3 contains 13 residues. The V gene's germline CDR1 is SGDLS and CDR2 YYNGEE. The CDR3 nucleotides are TGTGCCAGCAGCGTAACGGGGGAACCTGAAGCTTTCTTT. This encodes CASSVTGEPEAFF.

V usage is TRBV11-2 and J usage is TRBJ1-1, with unresolved D. Trimming pared 2 bases from V and 7 bases from J, leaving 14 bases between. Per the germline V gene, CDR1 is SGHAT and CDR2 is FQNNGV. This CDR3 comprises 14 residues. This chain's CDR3 is CASSLNPRPGEAFF. For the CDR3, the DNA is TGTGCCAGCAGCTTAAACCCTCGGCCAGGTGAAGCTTTCTTT.

The DNA of the CDR3 is TGTGCCAGCAGCGACCTAGCATCCTACAATGAGCAGTTCTTC. Protein: CASSDLASYNEQFF. This rearrangement joins TRBV3-1 (or the pseudogene TRBV3-2) to TRBJ2-1, with D possibly TRBD2 on 5 matching bases. The CDR3 consists of 14 residues. Trimming took off 5 bases at V and 1 base at J, with 9 bases between the two ends. Germline loops: CDR1 LGHDT, CDR2 YNNKEL (reference sequence).

The chain joins TRBV7-2 to TRBJ1-4; possible D gene TRBD1, 5 bases. The CDR3 runs to 14 residues. Trimming removed 2 bases at V and 7 bases at J, with 11 bases between. Germline CDR1 reads SGHTA; CDR2 reads FQGNSA. Here the CDR3 DNA reads TGTGCCAGCAGCTTACAGGGTTATGGTGAAAAACTGTTTTTT. The encoded protein is CASSLQGYGEKLFF. The full variable domain, its missing parts supplied by reference TRBV7-2 and TRBJ1-4, is GAGVSQSPSNKVTEKGKDVELRCDPISGHTALYWYRQSLGQGLEFLIYFQGNSAPDKSGLPSDRFSAERTGGSVSTLTIQRTQQEDSAVYLCASSLQGYGEKLFFGSGTQLSVL.

The chain combines TRBV11-3 with TRBJ2-7; 9 nucleotides agree with TRBD2. CDR1 and CDR2 from the germline V gene are SGHNT and YENEEA. The V and J ends lost 2 bases and 1 base, in that order; junction bases with no gene match: 3. CDR3 size: 15 residues. This chain's CDR3 is CASSLRRGGSYEQYF. For the CDR3, the DNA is TGTGCCAGCAGCTTACGGCGGGGGGGTTCCTACGAGCAGTACTTC. The full variable domain, completed using reference TRBV11-3 and TRBJ2-7, is EAGVVQSPRYKIIEKKQPVAFWCNPISGHNTLYWYLQNLGQGPELLIRYENEEAVDDSQLPKDRFSAERLKGVDSTLKIQPAELGDSAVYLCASSLRRGGSYEQYFGPGTRLTVT.

The gene calls are TRBV18 and TRBJ1-1; 8 positions match TRBD1. The CDR3 loop spans 15 amino acids. V lost 2 bases and J lost 5; bases outside the gene matches: 7. Germline V lookup: CDR1 KGHSH, CDR2 LQKENI. The CDR3 sequence: CASSPTGQGGTEAFF. CDR3 DNA: TGTGCCAGCTCACCAACCGGACAGGGCGGTACTGAAGCTTTCTTT.

V usage is TRBV4-3 and J usage is TRBJ2-4; perhaps TRBD1 as D (6 bases). Germline V gene lookup returns CDR1 LGHNA and CDR2 YSLEER. The CDR3 is 14 residues long. The ends were cut back, 0 bases at V and 10 bases at J, with 13 bases in the middle. The CDR3 DNA reads TGCGCCAGCAGCCAAGAATGGACAGACGAAATTCAGTACTTC. It yields the protein CASSQEWTDEIQYF.

The V gene is TRBV12-3 or TRBV12-4, the J gene TRBJ1-1; D unresolved. This CDR3 has 12 amino acids. The V and J ends lost 5 bases and 1 base respectively, with 5 bases between them. The CDR3 sequence is CASSPWNTEAFF. The CDR3 DNA is TGTGCCAGCAGTCCCTGGAACACTGAAGCTTTCTTT.

This sequence joins TRBV6-4 and TRBJ2-2, with D possibly TRBD1 on 6 matching bases. The CDR3 consists of 14 residues. The V and J ends lost 4 bases and 3 bases respectively, with 9 bases between them. Germline V gene data show CDR1 as MRHNA and CDR2 as SNTAGT. CDR3 DNA: TGTGCCAGCAGTGCAGGGGCCCACACCGGGGAGCTGTTTTTT. The encoded protein is CASSAGAHTGELFF.

The chain is built from TRBV10-2 and TRBJ2-3; 8 nucleotides align to TRBD1. CDR1 WSHSY and CDR2 SAAADI come from the germline V gene. V trimming: 11 bases; J trimming: 1 base; junction bases outside the gene matches: 5. This CDR3 is built from 13 residues. As DNA, the CDR3 is TGCGCCCTTGCCAGGGGGCGCACAGATACGCAGTATTTT. As protein: CALARGRTDTQYF.

As concerns this clone: Other DNA variants within this sample encode the same CDR3. The genes are TRBV6-2 or TRBV6-3 and TRBJ1-1, with D perhaps TRBD1 (6 bases). This CDR3 has 13 residues. V lost 5 bases, J lost 1 base, and 8 bases lay in between. Germline V gives CDR1 MNHEY, CDR2 SVGEGT. CDR3 sequence: CASSLTGNTEAFF. In nucleotides, the CDR3 is TGTGCCAGCAGTCTGACAGGGAACACTGAAGCTTTCTTT.

The rearrangement uses TRBV30 and TRBJ1-5, with 7 bases identical to TRBD1. This CDR3 region has 18 residues. Germline V lookup: CDR1 GTSNPN, CDR2 SVGIG (reference sequence). V shed 2 bases and J 3 bases; nucleotides not matched to a gene: 16. CDR3 bases: TGTGCCTGGAGTTCGGACCGGATATCGACAGGGTACAATCAGCCCCAGCATTTT. Amino acid sequence: CAWSSDRISTGYNQPQHF.

This clone occurred a few times. Other DNA sequences within the sample encode an identical CDR3. The CDR3 DNA reads as TGCGCCAGCAGCCTCGGGGGAAACACTGAAGCTTTCTTT. It specifies CASSLGGNTEAFF. The V gene is TRBV5-1, the J gene TRBJ1-1; tentatively, D is TRBD1 (5 bases). The ends were cut back, 4 bases at V and 2 bases at J, with 9 bases in the middle. The CDR3 totals 13 residues. The germline CDR1 and CDR2 sequences are SGHRS and YFSETQ.

The chain joins TRBV2 to TRBJ2-5; a possible D gene is TRBD1 (5 bases). CDR1 is SNHLY, CDR2 FYNNEI, per germline. Between the trimmed V and J ends, which lost 7 bases and 5 bases, there was a span of 20 bases. This CDR3 has 15 residues. The CDR3 DNA sequence: TGTGCCAGCACTTCAGGGTTGAGCCTTGGGGAGACCCAGTACTTC. This codes for CASTSGLSLGETQYF.

With respect to this clone: The same CDR3 arises from other DNA sequences in this sample as well. This chain joins TRBV12-3 or TRBV12-4 and TRBJ1-1, with TRBD1 as a possible D gene (5 bases). The CDR3 sequence is 11 residues long. Trimming took off 6 bases at V and 5 bases at J, with 7 bases between the two ends. As DNA, the CDR3 is TGTGCCAGCAGCCGGGGGACTGAAGCTTTCTTT. It encodes CASSRGTEAFF.